One and the same sample provided the 23 T cell receptor beta chains below, sequenced in a study of cytotoxic CD8 clonotypes in ibrutinib-treated CLL (dated by TCRdb to about 2021). The library was generated by the immunoSEQ multiplex PCR assay. TCRdb stores this immuneACCESS table with in-frame sequences only. Part of the clones is absent; in the studies checked, under half of the shortfall reflects unresolved V genes, and no reason is known for the rest. This sample is represented by approximately 15,000 clones; about 64% of them were singletons. 40% of the sample goes to the ten largest clones. Specimen: PBMCs, collected before ibrutinib treatment. All receptors come from a human donor with chronic lymphocytic leukemia.

The chain joins TRBV11-3 to TRBJ2-7; 7 bases map to TRBD2. In germline, CDR1 is SGHNT, CDR2 YENEEA. Trimming cost V 4 bases and J 5 bases; bases outside gene matches: 8. The CDR3 length is 14 residues. DNA of the CDR3: TGTGCCAGCAGCTCCCAAGCGGGGTCTCACGAGCAGTACTTC. Amino acids: CASSSQAGSHEQYF.

The chain uses TRBV27 and TRBJ1-1, with D tentatively TRBD1 (5 bases). The germline V gene has CDR1 MNHEY and CDR2 SMNVEV (reference sequence). The CDR3 length is 13 residues. The V gene lost 5 bases and the J gene lost 3 bases, with 10 bases spanning the gap. The CDR3 nucleotides are TGTGCCAGCAGTGACAGACGGGACACTGAAGCTTTCTTT. It codes for CASSDRRDTEAFF.

The genes are TRBV5-1 and TRBJ1-6; the D is unclear. Germline values: CDR1 SGHRS, CDR2 YFSETQ. The CDR3 covers 16 residues. Deletions cut 4 bases from V and 3 bases from J, with 14 bases between. In DNA form, the CDR3 reads TGCGCCAGCAGCCTGGGCGGGGTCCTCTATAATTCACCCCTCCACTTT. This codes for CASSLGGVLYNSPLHF.

The chain couples TRBV5-5 to TRBJ2-7, with 7 bases that match TRBD1. This CDR3 is 14 amino acids long. CDR1 and CDR2 (germline): SGHKS, YYEKEE (reference sequence). The trim removed 5 bases at V and 6 bases at J, leaving 11 bases unmatched. Here the CDR3 reads CASSPVDRWFEQYF. Here the CDR3 DNA reads TGTGCCAGCAGTCCTGTGGACAGGTGGTTCGAGCAGTACTTC. The entire variable domain, with the rest obtained from reference TRBV5-5 and TRBJ2-7, is as follows: DAGVTQSPTHLIKTRGQQVTLRCSPISGHKSVSWYQQVLGQGPQFIFQYYEKEERGRGNFPDRFSARQFPNYSSELNVNALLLGDSALYLCASSPVDRWFEQYFGPGTRLTVT.

This clone turned up a few times. A read error likely explains this, since a far larger clone differs by one base. The genes are TRBV4-2 and TRBJ1-2; no reliable D call. V was shortened by 0 bases and J by 4 bases, with 12 bases between the two germline ends. Germline assignment: CDR1 LGHNA and CDR2 YNFKEQ. The CDR3 is 15 residues long. In DNA, the CDR3 is TGTGCCAGCAGCCAAGATCTTGTGACATTCTATGGCTACACCTTC. Its protein is CASSQDLVTFYGYTF.

This chain connects TRBV19 to TRBJ2-2, with a tentative D call TRBD1 (5 bases). V shed 3 bases and J shed 3 bases, with 11 bases lying between them. The CDR3 contains 15 residues. Germline CDR1 LNHDA, CDR2 SQIVND (reference sequence). The DNA of the CDR3 is TGTGCCAGTAGTATCGCAGGGTTTGACACCGGGGAGCTGTTTTTT. As protein: CASSIAGFDTGELFF.

The chain is built from TRBV7-8 and TRBJ1-4, with D possibly being TRBD1 (6 bases). The V and J ends lost 5 bases and 7 bases respectively, with 20 bases between them. The CDR3 is 16 amino acids. Per the germline V gene, CDR1 is SGHVS and CDR2 is FQNEAQ. DNA of the CDR3: TGTGCCAGCAGCCGAGAGACAGGCCTAGGAGGTGAAAAACTGTTTTTT. The encoded protein is CASSRETGLGGEKLFF.

The chain employs TRBV29-1 and TRBJ2-7, with D perhaps matching TRBD1 or TRBD2 (5 bases each). This CDR3 has 13 residues. Germline CDR1 reads SQVTM; CDR2 reads ANQGSEA. Trimming shortened V by 7 bases and J by 0 bases, and 13 bases separated the two germline ends. The DNA for the CDR3 is TGCAGCGCTAGGGACGCCGTCTCCTACGAGCAGTACTTC. Protein sequence: CSARDAVSYEQYF.

The table lists this clone with a count of one. This sequence joins TRBV29-1 and TRBJ2-3, with 7 nucleotides matching TRBD1. The V gene's germline CDR1 is SQVTM and CDR2 ANQGSEA. There are 13 residues in the CDR3. J lost 3 bases, V lost 6 bases, and 6 bases had no gene match. CDR3 in amino acids: CSVNAGGTDTQYF. CDR3 nucleotide sequence: TGCAGCGTGAACGCAGGGGGTACAGATACGCAGTATTTT.

This clone was recorded once. This rearrangement joins TRBV27 to TRBJ1-2, with D possibly being TRBD1 (5 bases). Trimming pared 4 bases from V and 1 base from J, leaving 10 bases between. The CDR3 is 14 amino acids. Looked up from germline, CDR1 is MNHEY and CDR2 is SMNVEV (reference sequence). CDR3 protein: CASSSRVGNYGYTF. Here the CDR3 DNA reads TGTGCCAGCAGTTCCAGGGTGGGTAACTATGGCTACACCTTC.

The chain uses TRBV19 and TRBJ2-7; D may be TRBD2 (5 bases). Trimming removed 2 bases at V and 3 bases at J, with 14 bases between. Per the germline V gene, CDR1 is LNHDA and CDR2 is SQIVND (reference sequence). There are 15 residues in the CDR3. CDR3 residues: CASSIKRESGYEQYF. In DNA, the CDR3 is TGTGCCAGTAGTATAAAGAGGGAGTCAGGCTACGAGCAGTACTTC.

This chain connects TRBV4-1 to TRBJ1-1; TRBD1 might be the D (5 bases). Trimming cost V 8 bases and J 4 bases, with 17 bases left between them. CDR1 and CDR2 from the germline V gene are MGHRA and YSYEKL. CDR3 length: 14 amino acids. CDR3 sequence: CASDLDAGGTEAFF. In DNA, the CDR3 is TGCGCCAGCGACTTAGACGCGGGGGGCACTGAAGCTTTCTTT.

This clone was counted a single time. J is TRBJ1-1 and V is TRBV2; 8 positions agree with TRBD1. CDR3 length equals 14 residues. CDR1 and CDR2 from the germline V gene are SNHLY and FYNNEI. The V gene end was trimmed by 4 bases and the J gene end by 5 bases; junction bases not matched to a gene: 6. The CDR3 protein is CASSADRDGTEAFF. Written as DNA, the CDR3 is TGTGCCAGCAGTGCGGACAGGGATGGAACTGAAGCTTTCTTT. Complete variable domain (other parts from reference TRBV2 and TRBJ1-1): EPEVTQTPSHQVTQMGQEVILRCVPISNHLYFYWYRQILGQKVEFLVSFYNNEISEKSEIFDDQFSVERPDGSNFTLKIRSTKLEDSAMYFCASSADRDGTEAFFGQGTRLTVV.

This clone occurred once. The J gene is TRBJ1-2, the V gene TRBV18; 11 bases are a match to TRBD1. Germline assignment: CDR1 KGHSH and CDR2 LQKENI. V gave up 4 bases and J gave up 4 bases; unmatched junction bases: 8. The CDR3 loop spans 16 amino acids. The CDR3 sequence is CASSRTGGLTPYGYTF. CDR3 DNA sequence: TGTGCCAGCTCACGGACAGGGGGCCTCACCCCCTATGGCTACACCTTC.

The rearrangement links TRBV5-6 to TRBJ2-6; no clear D. Trimming removed 1 base from V and 1 base from J, with 6 bases in between. The CDR3 extends over 15 amino acids. The germline CDR1 and CDR2 sequences are SGHDT and YYEEEE. CDR3: CASSLIVSGANVLTF. Here the CDR3 DNA reads TGTGCCAGCAGCTTGATAGTGTCTGGGGCCAACGTCCTGACTTTC.

The chain carries TRBV29-1 and TRBJ2-5; tentatively, D is TRBD1 (5 bases). Germline CDR1 and CDR2: SQVTM and ANQGSEA. The CDR3 consists of 15 residues. V was shortened by 7 bases and J by 9 bases, with 27 bases between the two germline ends. The CDR3 coding sequence is TGCAGCGCTGAGCCCTTTAGTATAATAGGGGTGGCCCAGTACTTC. Residues: CSAEPFSIIGVAQYF.

The J gene is TRBJ2-2, the V gene TRBV15; D is perhaps TRBD2 (5 bases). Trimming took 3 bases from V and 6 from J, leaving 5 bases between them. CDR3 length equals 12 residues. Germline V CDR1 and CDR2: LNHNV, YYDKDF (reference sequence). The CDR3 reads CATSREAGELFF. DNA of the CDR3: TGTGCCACCAGCAGGGAGGCCGGGGAGCTGTTTTTT. The full variable domain, rest sourced from reference TRBV15 and TRBJ2-2, is DAMVIQNPRYQVTQFGKPVTLSCSQTLNHNVMYWYQQKSSQAPKLLFHYYDKDFNNEADTPDNFQSRRPNTSFCFLDIRSPGLGDTAMYLCATSREAGELFFGEGSRLTVL.

The chain combines TRBV27 with TRBJ1-2, with TRBD1 identical over 9 bases. The germline gives CDR1 MNHEY, CDR2 SMNVEV (reference sequence). After removal of 5 bases from V and 4 bases from J, the junction contained 5 bases not matched to a gene. The CDR3 loop spans 14 amino acids. The CDR3 sequence: CASSKSGQGYGYTF. DNA for the CDR3: TGTGCCAGCAGTAAGTCGGGACAGGGCTATGGCTACACCTTC.

The chain couples TRBV18 to TRBJ2-7; D remains ambiguous. The germline V gene has CDR1 KGHSH and CDR2 LQKENI. This CDR3 contains 13 residues. The germline V and J ends were trimmed by 3 bases and 4 bases, with 10 bases remaining between them. CDR3 in amino acids: CASSPPGIYEQYF. The DNA of the CDR3 is TGTGCCAGCTCACCCCCGGGCATATACGAGCAGTACTTC. The variable domain in full, completed from reference TRBV18 and TRBJ2-7, reads NAGVMQNPRHLVRRRGQEARLRCSPMKGHSHVYWYRQLPEEGLKFMVYLQKENIIDESGMPKERFSAEFPKEGPSILRIQQVVRGDSAAYFCASSPPGIYEQYFGPGTRLTVT.

The V call is TRBV10-1, the J call TRBJ2-7; 9 positions agree with TRBD1. V shed 4 bases and J 5 bases; nucleotides not matched to a gene: 9. CDR3 size: 15 residues. Germline CDR1 and CDR2: WNHNN and SYGVQD (reference sequence). CDR3 DNA sequence: TGCGCCAGCAGTGCGGCCGGGACAGGGAGAAACGAGCAGTACTTC. Amino acid sequence: CASSAAGTGRNEQYF.

The chain has TRBV5-4 and TRBJ2-2, with D tentatively TRBD1 or TRBD2 (5 bases each). CDR1 is SGHNT and CDR2 is YYREEE in the germline V gene (reference sequence). The CDR3 spans 15 residues. The V end was cut by 2 bases, the J end by 3 bases, with 11 bases between. Here the CDR3 reads CASSFPGADTGELFF. The CDR3 coding sequence is TGTGCCAGCAGCTTCCCCGGGGCGGACACCGGGGAGCTGTTTTTT.

The chain combines TRBV19 with TRBJ2-6; no clear D gene. CDR3 length equals 14 residues. The V gene's germline CDR1 is LNHDA and CDR2 SQIVND (reference sequence). The ends were cut back, 4 bases at V and 3 bases at J, with 7 bases in the middle. CDR3 in DNA: TGTGCCAGTAGTACTGGGGATGGGGCCAACGTCCTGACTTTC. It yields the protein CASSTGDGANVLTF.

The V and J genes are TRBV7-9 and TRBJ2-2; TRBD1 agrees at 11 bases. Trimming at V came to 1 base and at J to 5 bases, leaving 6 bases not matched to a gene. The CDR3 loop spans 17 amino acids. CDR1 is SEHNR, CDR2 FQNEAQ, per germline (reference sequence). The CDR3 sequence is CASSLESDRGLTGELFF. For the CDR3, the DNA is TGTGCCAGCAGCTTAGAATCGGACAGGGGGCTTACCGGGGAGCTGTTTTTT. The complete variable domain, with remaining parts taken from reference TRBV7-9 and TRBJ2-2, reads DTGVSQNPRHKITKRGQNVTFRCDPISEHNRLYWYRQTLGQGPEFLTYFQNEAQLEKSRLLSDRFSAERPKGSFSTLEIQRTEQGDSAMYLCASSLESDRGLTGELFFGEGSRLTVL.